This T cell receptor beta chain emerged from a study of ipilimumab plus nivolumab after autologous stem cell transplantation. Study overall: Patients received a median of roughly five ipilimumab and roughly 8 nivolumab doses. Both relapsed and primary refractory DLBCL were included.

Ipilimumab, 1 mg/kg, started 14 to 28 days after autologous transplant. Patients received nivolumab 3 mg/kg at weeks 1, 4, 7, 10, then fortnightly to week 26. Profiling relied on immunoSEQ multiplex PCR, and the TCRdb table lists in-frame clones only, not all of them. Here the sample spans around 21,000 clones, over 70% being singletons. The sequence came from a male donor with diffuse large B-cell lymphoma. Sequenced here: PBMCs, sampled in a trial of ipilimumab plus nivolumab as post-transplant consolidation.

The CDR3 is CASSLGRGGIEAFF. The CDR3 nucleotides are TGTGCCAGCAGTTTAGGTCGGGGTGGGATTGAAGCTTTCTTT. The V and J genes are TRBV28 and TRBJ1-1, with no clear D. Germline V gene sequence: CDR1 MDHEN, CDR2 SYDVKM. The CDR3 has 14 residues. Trimming removed 2 bases from V and 7 bases from J, with 14 bases in between.